The next 24 T cell receptor beta chains were all read from a single sample in a study of a mutant IDH1 vaccine in newly diagnosed glioma. Clones were read by immunoSEQ multiplex PCR, and TCRdb kept only the in-frame ones, dropping some. Of about 48,000 clones listed, around 78% are singletons. Sample time point: week 35, safety follow-up. Doses comprised 300 ug of mutant IDH1 20-mer peptide each, plus topical imiquimod. Antigen specificity for these receptors is unknown. This material consisted of PBMCs, taken from a glioma patient whose treatment included an IDH1 peptide vaccine. Source of these receptors: a man aged 40-50 years with glioma.

The rearrangement links TRBV5-4 to TRBJ1-2, with 7 bases that match TRBD1. Trimming at V came to 1 base and at J to 3 bases, leaving 6 bases not matched to a gene. CDR1 is SGHNT and CDR2 is YYREEE in the germline V gene (reference sequence). There are 15 residues in the CDR3. CDR3 DNA: TGTGCCAGCAGCTTGAAGGGGGCATCGGACTATGGCTACACCTTC. This sequence encodes CASSLKGASDYGYTF.

The chain's CDR3 is CASMTGVQETQYF. DNA for the CDR3: TGTGCCAGCATGACGGGAGTCCAAGAGACCCAGTACTTC. The rearrangement links TRBV2 to TRBJ2-5, with a tentative D call TRBD2 (6 bases). Between the trimmed V and J ends, which lost 7 bases and 1 base, there was a span of 10 bases. This CDR3 has 13 amino acids. Germline CDR1 is SNHLY and CDR2 is FYNNEI.

The rearrangement links TRBV4-1 to TRBJ2-2; the match to TRBD2 covers 11 bases. Germline V gives CDR1 MGHRA, CDR2 YSYEKL. The CDR3 runs 18 residues. V lost 2 bases, J lost 4 bases, and 9 bases stayed unmatched. DNA of the CDR3: TGCGCCAGCAGCCAATCCGGGACTAGCGGATCGGGCACCGGGGAGCTGTTTTTT. Translation: CASSQSGTSGSGTGELFF.

The rearrangement links TRBV7-9 to TRBJ2-3; no firm D call. Germline V lookup: CDR1 SEHNR, CDR2 FQNEAQ (reference sequence). V dropped 7 bases and J dropped 6 bases, with 11 bases sitting between them. The length of the CDR3 is 12 residues. The CDR3 sequence: CASISPRDTQYF. Here the CDR3 DNA reads TGTGCCAGCATTTCACCCAGGGATACGCAGTATTTT.

V and J are TRBV21-1 and TRBJ2-7; the table's D gene call, TRBD1, was not cross checked with the DNA. TRBV21-1 represents a pseudogene. CDR3 length: 15 residues. CDR3 in DNA: TGTGCCAGCAGCCCTGGGACAGGGGATCGCTACGAGCAGTACGTC. Encoded protein: CASSPGTGDRYEQYV.

The chain employs TRBV11-3 and TRBJ2-2, with 9 bases that match TRBD1. Germline-derived CDR1 and CDR2 are SGHNT and YENEEA. V lost 5 bases to trimming and J lost 5 bases; unmatched junction nucleotides: 6. The CDR3 has 15 residues. CDR3 sequence reads: CASSQNRGLTGELFF. The CDR3 region has the DNA TGTGCCAGCAGCCAAAACAGGGGGCTAACCGGGGAGCTGTTTTTT.

This clone was found a few times. V and J are TRBV10-3 and TRBJ2-5; D remains ambiguous. The length of the CDR3 is 13 residues. The germline V and J ends were trimmed by 2 bases and 3 bases, with 7 bases remaining between them. The germline CDR1 and CDR2 sequences are ENHRY and SYGVKD. The CDR3 DNA reads TGTGCCATCAGTGAGCAACAGAAAGAGACCCAGTACTTC. Translated, it gives CAISEQQKETQYF.

This chain connects TRBV6-6 to TRBJ1-5, with D maybe TRBD1 (5 bases). V lost 0 bases and J 1 base, leaving 7 bases between the germline ends. The CDR3 has 15 residues. The germline gives CDR1 MNHNY, CDR2 SVGAGI (reference sequence). The CDR3 here is CASSYSKGSNQPQHF. Here the CDR3 DNA reads TGTGCCAGCAGTTACTCGAAGGGGAGCAATCAGCCCCAGCATTTT.

V and J are TRBV5-6 and TRBJ2-1; D unresolved. V was pared by 3 bases and J by 0 bases, with 13 bases between. Per germline, CDR1 SGHDT and CDR2 YYEEEE. The CDR3 consists of 16 residues. CDR3 sequence (DNA): TGTGCCAGCAGCTCCTACCAGACTGGCTCCTACAATGAGCAGTTCTTC. Its protein is CASSSYQTGSYNEQFF.

This clone came up a few times. Other DNA sequences of this sample code for an identical CDR3. This chain connects TRBV4-3 to TRBJ2-3, with 13 bases that match TRBD2. Germline V lookup: CDR1 LGHNA, CDR2 YSLEER. Trimming at V came to 4 bases and at J to 0 bases, leaving 7 bases not matched to a gene. The CDR3 consists of 18 residues. CDR3 residues: CASSPGLAGASSTDTQYF. CDR3 bases: TGCGCCAGCAGCCCCGGACTAGCGGGGGCGAGTAGCACAGATACGCAGTATTTT.

The chain recombines TRBV2 with TRBJ2-3; D is unresolved. Trimming took 4 bases from V and 0 from J, leaving 8 bases between them. The CDR3 is made up of 14 amino acids. Germline lookup yields CDR1 SNHLY and CDR2 FYNNEI. In DNA, the CDR3 is TGTGCCAGCAGTGTTTGGGGTAGCACAGATACGCAGTATTTT. It yields the protein CASSVWGSTDTQYF.

The chain combines TRBV6-1 with TRBJ2-1, with 8 bases identical to TRBD2. Looked up from germline, CDR1 is MNHNS and CDR2 is SASEGT. J gave up 3 bases and V 3 bases, and 10 bases lay outside the gene matches. The CDR3 sequence is 17 residues long. Here the CDR3 reads CASSDRLLAGYYNEQFF. The CDR3 DNA is TGTGCCAGCAGTGACCGGTTGCTAGCGGGCTACTACAATGAGCAGTTCTTC.

This clone occurred a few times. The chain couples TRBV29-1 to TRBJ1-5, with D perhaps TRBD1 (5 bases). Germline loops: CDR1 SQVTM, CDR2 ANQGSEA. Trimming cost V 5 bases and J 7 bases, with 15 bases left between them. The length of the CDR3 is 13 residues. The CDR3 DNA sequence: TGCAGCGTTCGAGTGGTGGAGGGGCAGCCCCAGCATTTT. Protein: CSVRVVEGQPQHF.

This chain's CDR3 is CASSLGDYQSTDTQYF. DNA of the CDR3: TGTGCCAGCAGCTTGGGGGACTACCAGAGCACAGATACGCAGTATTTT. This chain connects TRBV7-2 to TRBJ2-3; 7 bases are shared with TRBD2. The junction had 6 bases not matched to a gene; V was cut back by 3 bases and J by 0 bases. CDR3 length: 16 residues. CDR1 SGHTA and CDR2 FQGNSA come from the germline V gene. The complete variable domain, with remaining parts taken from reference TRBV7-2 and TRBJ2-3, reads GAGVSQSPSNKVTEKGKDVELRCDPISGHTALYWYRQSLGQGLEFLIYFQGNSAPDKSGLPSDRFSAERTGGSVSTLTIQRTQQEDSAVYLCASSLGDYQSTDTQYFGPGTRLTVL.

The rearrangement links TRBV7-6 to TRBJ2-6; D not resolved. Germline V gene data show CDR1 as SGHVS and CDR2 as FNYEAQ. The V end was cut by 1 base, the J end by 0 bases, with 10 bases between. CDR3 size: 17 residues. The CDR3 sequence is CASSLDGGSSGANVLTF. The CDR3 coding sequence is TGTGCCAGCAGCTTAGATGGCGGCAGCTCTGGGGCCAACGTCCTGACTTTC.

The chain recombines TRBV7-6 with TRBJ2-7, with 10 positions matching TRBD2. The CDR3 loop spans 15 amino acids. The germline CDR1 and CDR2 sequences are SGHVS and FNYEAQ. Trimming at V came to 1 base and at J to 2 bases, leaving 2 bases not matched to a gene. This CDR3 is CASSLVLAGAYEQYV. The CDR3 region has the DNA TGTGCCAGCAGCTTAGTGCTAGCGGGAGCCTACGAGCAGTACGTC.

The V gene is TRBV4-2, the J gene TRBJ2-1; 9 nucleotides agree with TRBD2. This CDR3 has 18 amino acids. J gave up 5 bases and V 1 base, and 12 bases lay outside the gene matches. The germline gives CDR1 LGHNA, CDR2 YNFKEQ. CDR3 DNA sequence: TGTGCCAGCAGCCAAGTGGGGGGAGGGACTAGCTGGGACAATGAGCAGTTCTTC. Protein sequence: CASSQVGGGTSWDNEQFF.

The V call is TRBV2, the J call TRBJ2-4, with 10 bases identical to TRBD1. Germline values: CDR1 SNHLY, CDR2 FYNNEI. V was clipped by 3 bases and J by 4 bases; unmatched bases: 3. The CDR3 sequence is 15 residues long. CDR3 in amino acids: CASSDPGQGKNIQYF. CDR3 sequence (DNA): TGTGCCAGCAGTGATCCGGGACAGGGGAAAAACATTCAGTACTTC.

V gene TRBV29-1 combines with J gene TRBJ2-7; 10 positions agree with TRBD2. The CDR3 is made up of 13 amino acids. Germline values: CDR1 SQVTM, CDR2 ANQGSEA. V was pared by 4 bases and J by 6 bases, with 6 bases of the junction left unmatched. Written as DNA, the CDR3 is TGCAGCGTTGGGGCTAGCGGGAGTGGCGAGCAGTACGTC. This codes for CSVGASGSGEQYV.

V usage is TRBV21-1 and J usage is TRBJ2-2; the D segment call TRBD2 is taken from the table without a DNA check. TRBV21-1 is a recognized pseudogene. The CDR3 runs 16 residues. As DNA, the CDR3 is TGTGCCAGCAGCAACTCGTGCGGGGGAGACACCGGGGAGCTGTTTTTT. It yields the protein CASSNSCGGDTGELFF.

The chain is built from TRBV6-1 and TRBJ2-3, with 8 bases matching TRBD2. CDR3 size: 14 residues. Trimming at V came to 8 bases and at J to 3 bases, leaving 7 bases not matched to a gene. CDR1 and CDR2 from the germline V gene are MNHNS and SASEGT. DNA for the CDR3: TGTGCCAGCCTCGGGGGGGAAGGGACAGATACGCAGTATTTT. It codes for CASLGGEGTDTQYF.

This chain links TRBV7-6 with TRBJ2-7; no reliable D call. V was trimmed by 1 base and J by 3 bases, leaving 10 bases between them. The CDR3 covers 14 residues. Germline CDR1 is SGHVS and CDR2 is FNYEAQ. The CDR3 coding sequence is TGTGCCAGCAGCTTAGTCCCCAGGAACTACGAGCAGTACTTC. Its translation: CASSLVPRNYEQYF.

V gene TRBV30 combines with J gene TRBJ2-2; 10 bases match TRBD1. Germline CDR1 is GTSNPN and CDR2 is SVGIG (reference sequence). The V segment lost 2 bases and the J segment 5 bases; nucleotides outside the gene matches: 8. The CDR3 spans 16 residues. CDR3 DNA sequence: TGTGCCTGGAGTCCCATTCCGGGACAGGGGACCGGGGAGCTGTTTTTT. Amino acid sequence: CAWSPIPGQGTGELFF.

In its sample, this clone was seen a few times. In the same sample, other DNA sequences code for this CDR3. This chain connects TRBV19 to TRBJ1-5; no clear D gene. The CDR3 totals 13 residues. V gave up 5 bases and J gave up 4 bases, with 9 bases separating them. The V gene's germline CDR1 is LNHDA and CDR2 SQIVND (reference sequence). The CDR3 reads CASSGQVNQPQHF. The CDR3, as DNA: TGTGCCAGTAGTGGGCAAGTGAATCAGCCCCAGCATTTT.